Shown below are 22 T cell receptor beta chains from a single sample sequenced in a study of blood T cell repertoires in COVID-19. This table comes from immunoSEQ multiplex PCR, and its TCRdb copy is limited to in-frame clones, with some not included. The table shows 300,000 to 350,000 clones, with approximately 91% occurring only once. Sample: peripheral blood. Source of these receptors: a woman in her 70s with COVID-19, enrolled during active disease.

The CDR3 protein is CASSYLTSGGRRDTQYF. As DNA, the CDR3 is TGTGCCAGCAGCTACTTGACTAGCGGGGGGAGGAGAGATACGCAGTATTTT. V gene TRBV13 combines with J gene TRBJ2-3; TRBD2 aligns across 13 bases. Germline V gene lookup returns CDR1 PRHDT and CDR2 FYEKMQ (reference sequence). The V segment lost 4 bases and the J segment 5 bases; nucleotides outside the gene matches: 9. The CDR3 length is 17 residues.

J is TRBJ1-5 and V is TRBV28; possibly TRBD1 for D (5 bases). From germline, CDR1 is MDHEN and CDR2 SYDVKM. With 5 bases removed from V and 2 bases from J, the gap between germline ends came to 22 bases. The CDR3 runs to 18 residues. The CDR3 reads CASSPRGTSLSGNQPQHF. The DNA for the CDR3 is TGTGCCAGCAGTCCCCGGGGGACGTCCCTTTCGGGCAATCAGCCCCAGCATTTT.

V is TRBV7-9 and J is TRBJ2-2; 10 positions agree with TRBD2. The CDR3 is made up of 16 amino acids. J lost 6 bases, V lost 5 bases, and 9 bases had no gene match. Germline V gene data show CDR1 as SEHNR and CDR2 as FQNEAQ (reference sequence). CDR3 sequence (DNA): TGTGCCAGCAGCCAAACCGGGACTAGCGACGCCGGGGAGCTGTTTTTT. The encoded protein is CASSQTGTSDAGELFF.

On this clone: This specimen includes other DNA sequences encoding the same CDR3. This chain uses TRBV24-1 with TRBJ1-2; TRBD1 is a possible D gene (5 bases). The CDR3 length is 14 residues. V was trimmed by 0 bases and J by 1 base, leaving 5 bases between them. Per germline, CDR1 KGHDR and CDR2 SFDVKD. The DNA for the CDR3 is TGTGCCACCAGTGATTTGGACAGTAACTATGGCTACACCTTC. Translated, it gives CATSDLDSNYGYTF.

CDR3 residues: CASSERTGGYGYTF. The CDR3 DNA reads TGTGCCAGCAGCGAGAGGACAGGGGGCTATGGCTACACCTTC. The V and J genes are TRBV9 and TRBJ1-2; TRBD1 agrees at 10 bases. CDR3 length equals 14 residues. Germline V CDR1 and CDR2: SGDLS, YYNGEE. After removal of 3 bases from V and 4 bases from J, the junction contained 3 bases not matched to a gene.

The chain carries TRBV11-2 and TRBJ2-7; D is ambiguous. The germline V and J ends were trimmed by 4 bases and 5 bases, with 9 bases remaining between them. This CDR3 comprises 12 residues. Looked up from germline, CDR1 is SGHAT and CDR2 is FQNNGV. The CDR3 loop is CASSWARHEQYF. As DNA, the CDR3 is TGTGCCAGCAGCTGGGCTCGCCACGAGCAGTACTTC.

The chain links TRBV2 to TRBJ2-6, with a weak D call TRBD2 (5 bases). The CDR3 extends over 16 amino acids. Germline values: CDR1 SNHLY, CDR2 FYNNEI. The DNA for the CDR3 is TGTGCTTGCTGTAGGGTCCTACTAGGTGGGGCCAACGTCCTGACTTTC. Residues: CACCRVLLGGANVLTF.

This rearrangement joins TRBV27 to TRBJ2-5; tentatively, D is TRBD1 (5 bases). CDR3 length: 15 residues. Trimming took 0 bases from V and 2 from J, leaving 10 bases between them. CDR1 MNHEY and CDR2 SMNVEV come from the germline V gene (reference sequence). The CDR3 bases are TGTGCCAGCAGTTTATCGACAGCAGTTCAAGAGACCCAGTACTTC. It yields the protein CASSLSTAVQETQYF.

The chain has TRBV7-9 and TRBJ1-4; a weak D match, TRBD1 (5 bases). V was trimmed by 1 base and J by 5 bases, leaving 11 bases between them. Looked up from germline, CDR1 is SEHNR and CDR2 is FQNEAQ (reference sequence). CDR3 length equals 15 residues. The CDR3 DNA reads as TGTGCCAGCAGCTTAGGGGCAGGGAAAAATGAAAAACTGTTTTTT. Amino acid sequence: CASSLGAGKNEKLFF. The full variable domain, its missing parts supplied by reference TRBV7-9 and TRBJ1-4, is DTGVSQNPRHKITKRGQNVTFRCDPISEHNRLYWYRQTLGQGPEFLTYFQNEAQLEKSRLLSDRFSAERPKGSFSTLEIQRTEQGDSAMYLCASSLGAGKNEKLFFGSGTQLSVL.

This sequence joins TRBV10-2 and TRBJ2-2; 12 nucleotides agree with TRBD2. Germline-derived CDR1 and CDR2 are WSHSY and SAAADI. This CDR3 is 15 amino acids long. V shed 6 bases, J shed 3 bases, and the junction held 2 bases outside the gene matches. This chain's CDR3 is CASRRLAGDTGELFF. The CDR3, as DNA: TGCGCCAGCAGGCGACTAGCGGGGGACACCGGGGAGCTGTTTTTT.

This chain uses TRBV5-4 with TRBJ1-1; 10 nucleotides agree with TRBD1. V shed 0 bases and J 0 bases; nucleotides not matched to a gene: 2. The CDR3 has 16 residues. The germline V gene has CDR1 SGHNT and CDR2 YYREEE (reference sequence). CDR3 sequence: CASSLAGTGVNTEAFF. The CDR3 nucleotides are TGTGCCAGCAGCTTGGCCGGGACAGGGGTGAACACTGAAGCTTTCTTT.

The V and J genes are TRBV7-9 and TRBJ2-7; no definite D call. This CDR3 contains 14 residues. Germline CDR1 is SEHNR and CDR2 is FQNEAQ (reference sequence). The V gene lost 5 bases and the J gene lost 6 bases, with 17 bases spanning the gap. The CDR3 region is CASSTLMTYGEQYF. Here the CDR3 DNA reads TGTGCCAGCAGCACTCTGATGACATATGGCGAGCAGTACTTC.

The CDR3, as DNA: TGTGCCAGCTCAAGGGGACAGGGGGCTCGCAATGAGCAGTTCTTC. As protein: CASSRGQGARNEQFF. The chain has TRBV18 and TRBJ2-1, with 12 bases identical to TRBD1. Germline loops: CDR1 KGHSH, CDR2 LQKENI. The CDR3 has 15 amino acids. The V gene end was trimmed by 5 bases and the J gene end by 6 bases; junction bases not matched to a gene: 5.

V and J are TRBV27 and TRBJ1-2; 7 nucleotides align to TRBD1. The CDR3 sequence is 15 residues long. Germline loops: CDR1 MNHEY, CDR2 SMNVEV (reference sequence). The J segment lost 3 bases and the V segment lost 5 bases, leaving 9 bases of the junction unmatched. The chain's CDR3 is CASSPGGQAYYGYTF. CDR3 in DNA: TGTGCCAGCAGTCCTGGCGGACAGGCGTACTATGGCTACACCTTC.

The gene calls are TRBV6-5 and TRBJ1-1, with D uncertain. V gave up 0 bases and J gave up 2 bases, with 7 bases separating them. Germline CDR1 reads MNHEY; CDR2 reads SVGAGI. The CDR3 extends over 14 amino acids. CDR3 coding DNA: TGTGCCAGCAGTTACTCTGCCAGAAACACTGAAGCTTTCTTT. It codes for CASSYSARNTEAFF.

The gene calls are TRBV6-5 and TRBJ1-4; D gene uncertain. Trimming removed 2 bases from V and 8 bases from J, with 12 bases in between. Germline V gene data show CDR1 as MNHEY and CDR2 as SVGAGI. There are 14 residues in the CDR3. The CDR3 coding sequence is TGTGCCAGCAGTTACACAACCGGAGAGGAAAAACTGTTTTTT. This codes for CASSYTTGEEKLFF.

This clone was found a few times. The rearrangement links TRBV21-1 to TRBJ2-2; the D call in the table, TRBD2, was not verified against the DNA. TRBV21-1 is a pseudogene. The CDR3 sequence is 16 residues long. CDR3 sequence reads: CASSKAQGLNTGELFF. For the CDR3, the DNA is TGTGCCAGCAGCAAAGCGCAGGGACTGAACACCGGGGAGCTGTTTTTT.

The chain employs TRBV7-3 and TRBJ2-5, with TRBD2 matching 10 bases. The V and J ends lost 1 base and 1 base, in that order; junction bases with no gene match: 6. This CDR3 spans 17 amino acids. Germline V gene data show CDR1 as SGHTA and CDR2 as FQGTGA. The CDR3 sequence: CASSLKHSGGIQETQYF. In DNA form, the CDR3 reads TGTGCCAGCAGCTTAAAGCATAGCGGGGGGATCCAAGAGACCCAGTACTTC.

J is TRBJ1-1 and V is TRBV5-1, with D possibly TRBD1 on 5 matching bases. Trimming pared 2 bases from V and 3 bases from J, leaving 14 bases between. The CDR3 sequence is 15 residues long. Germline CDR1 SGHRS, CDR2 YFSETQ. Here the CDR3 reads CASSLNSRVDTEAFF. In DNA, the CDR3 is TGCGCCAGCAGCTTAAATTCCAGGGTGGACACTGAAGCTTTCTTT.

This clone was observed a few times. The same CDR3 also results from other DNA sequences found in this sample. The chain has TRBV7-9 and TRBJ2-1; TRBD2 agrees at 13 bases. Germline V CDR1 and CDR2: SEHNR, FQNEAQ (reference sequence). CDR3 length: 15 residues. J was trimmed by 4 bases and V by 3 bases; bases with no gene match: 0. The CDR3 here is CASSLTSGGYNEQFF. As DNA, the CDR3 is TGTGCCAGCAGCTTGACTAGCGGGGGGTACAATGAGCAGTTCTTC.

The chain combines TRBV7-3 with TRBJ2-5, with TRBD2 identical over 13 bases. The germline CDR1 and CDR2 sequences are SGHTA and FQGTGA. Trimming removed 5 bases from V and 1 base from J; junction bases left unmatched: 4. CDR3 length equals 16 residues. The CDR3 spells CASSARTSGGQETQYF. CDR3 bases: TGTGCCAGCAGCGCGCGGACTAGCGGGGGCCAAGAGACCCAGTACTTC.

The chain has TRBV3-1 (or the pseudogene TRBV3-2) and TRBJ2-7; the D gene is possibly TRBD1 (6 bases). The CDR3 contains 16 residues. The V and J ends lost 0 bases and 2 bases respectively, with 14 bases between them. Per germline, CDR1 LGHDT and CDR2 YNNKEL (reference sequence). In DNA form, the CDR3 reads TGTGCCAGCAGCCAAGAAATAGGCAGGGACACCTACGAGCAGTACTTC. Translation gives CASSQEIGRDTYEQYF.